The clone carrying this T cell receptor beta chain occurred a few times. Its antigen is as yet unknown. TCRbeta library construction was performed incorporating unique molecular identifiers. MiXCR, run by TCRdb on the PCR reads, gives a single entry per CDR3 protein. The sample has approximately 130,000 distinct CDR3 sequences, about 9.9% seen once. The data derive from a study of T-cell reconstitution after alpha-beta-depleted transplantation in children. General study findings and limits: Most T-cell counts and diversity one year after the transplant came from T cells that were newly produced. TCRbeta diversity was high at day 60 in some patients (a result of surviving recipient T cells and thymic progenitors). Roughly two months post-transplant, alpha-beta T cells reportedly originated from several hundred graft clones that had expanded.

V was pared by 0 bases and J by 4 bases, with 13 bases between. The CDR3 covers 15 residues. The V gene's germline CDR1 is SGHRS and CDR2 YFSETQ. This clonotype was obtained from a girl under two years old who had a stem cell transplant for combined immunodeficiency, so the T cells may come from the graft donor. V usage is TRBV5-1 and J usage is TRBJ1-2; no firm D call. The input for sequencing was PBMCs, mostly from graft donor cells, taken 180 days after TCRalphabeta/CD19-depleted stem cell transplant. The CDR3 protein is CASSLAQTHPYGYTF. The DNA for the CDR3 is TGCGCCAGCAGCTTGGCCCAGACCCACCCCTATGGCTACACCTTC.